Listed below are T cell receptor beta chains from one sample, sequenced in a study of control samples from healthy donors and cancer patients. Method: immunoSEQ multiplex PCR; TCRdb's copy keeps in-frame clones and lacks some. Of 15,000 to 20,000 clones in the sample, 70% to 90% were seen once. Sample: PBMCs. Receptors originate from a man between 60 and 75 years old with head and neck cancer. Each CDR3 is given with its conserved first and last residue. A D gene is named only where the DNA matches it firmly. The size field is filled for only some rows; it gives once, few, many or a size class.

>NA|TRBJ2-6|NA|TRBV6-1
CASSGTGSLSSGANVLTF
TGTGCCAGCAGTGGCACAGGGAGCCTGTCCTCTGGGGCCAACGTCCTGACTTTC
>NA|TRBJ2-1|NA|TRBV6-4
CASSRLGAVNEQFF
TGTGCCAGCAGCAGGTTGGGGGCGGTCAATGAGCAGTTCTTC
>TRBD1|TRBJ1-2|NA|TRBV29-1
CSVEDGTGYGYTF
TGCAGCGTTGAAGACGGGACAGGGTATGGCTACACCTTC
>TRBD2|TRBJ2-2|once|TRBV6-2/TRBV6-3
CASSYSMASGGANTGELFF
TGTGCCAGCAGTTACTCGATGGCTAGCGGGGGGGCGAACACCGGGGAGCTGTTTTTT
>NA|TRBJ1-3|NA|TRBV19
CASSTSPRSSGNTIYF
TGTGCCAGTAGTACCTCGCCCAGGTCATCTGGAAACACCATATATTTT
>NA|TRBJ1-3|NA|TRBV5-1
CASSLGAGGNTIYF
TGCGCCAGCAGCCTCGGGGCGGGAGGAAACACCATATATTTT
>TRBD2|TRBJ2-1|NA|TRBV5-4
CASSLLAGYSYNEQFF
TGTGCCAGCAGCCTTCTAGCGGGGTACTCCTACAATGAGCAGTTCTTC
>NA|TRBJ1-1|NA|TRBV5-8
CASSLEQPLLGTEAFF
TGTGCCAGCAGCTTGGAACAACCTCTTCTGGGAACTGAAGCTTTCTTT
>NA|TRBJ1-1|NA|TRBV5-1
CASSLEARLNTEAFF
TGCGCCAGCAGCTTGGAGGCCAGACTGAACACTGAAGCTTTCTTT
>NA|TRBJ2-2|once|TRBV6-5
CASSTDSLRELFF
TGTGCCAGCAGTACGGACTCGCTAAGGGAGCTGTTTTTT
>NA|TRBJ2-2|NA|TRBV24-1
CATSDSPIAGAGELFF
TGTGCCACCAGTGATTCCCCCATTGCAGGGGCCGGGGAGCTGTTTTTT
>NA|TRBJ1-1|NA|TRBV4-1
CASSQTRTRSKNTEAFF
TGCGCCAGCAGCCAGACCCGGACAAGATCAAAGAACACTGAAGCTTTCTTT
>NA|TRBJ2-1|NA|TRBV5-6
CASSWLAPSSYNEQFF
TGTGCCAGCAGCTGGCTAGCGCCTAGCTCCTACAATGAGCAGTTCTTC
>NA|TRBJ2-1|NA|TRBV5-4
CASSPERGSGQFF
TGTGCCAGCAGTCCTGAACGGGGGAGTGGGCAGTTCTTC
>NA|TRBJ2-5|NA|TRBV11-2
CASSLRGPSGETQYF
TGTGCCAGCAGCTTACGGGGCCCCTCTGGGGAGACCCAGTACTTC
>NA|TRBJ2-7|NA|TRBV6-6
CASRREGHPTNEQYF
TGTGCCAGCCGGAGAGAGGGACACCCTACGAACGAGCAGTACTTC
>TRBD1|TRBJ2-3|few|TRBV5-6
CASYLLQGTGVRDTQYF
TGTGCCAGCTACCTCCTCCAGGGGACAGGGGTAAGAGATACGCAGTATTTT
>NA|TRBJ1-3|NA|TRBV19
CASSIGDTIYF
TGTGCCAGTAGTATCGGAGACACCATATATTTT
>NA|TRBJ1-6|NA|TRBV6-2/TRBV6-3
CASSLRTVRAYNSPLHF
TGTGCCAGCAGTCTCCGGACCGTCCGAGCCTATAATTCACCCCTCCACTTT
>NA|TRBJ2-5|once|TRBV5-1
CASSLEGLETQYF
TGCGCCAGCAGCTTGGAGGGTTTGGAGACCCAGTACTTC
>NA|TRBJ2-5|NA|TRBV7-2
CASSFISGKETQYF
TGTGCCAGCAGCTTCATTTCTGGGAAAGAGACCCAGTACTTC
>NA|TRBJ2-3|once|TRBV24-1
CATTGTDTQYF
TGTGCCACCACTGGCACAGATACGCAGTATTTT
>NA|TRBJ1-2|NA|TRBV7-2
CASNLGGFGYGYTF
TGTGCCAGCAACTTAGGGGGTTTCGGGTATGGCTACACCTTC
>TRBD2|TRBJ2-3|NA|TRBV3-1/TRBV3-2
CASSPAGVRDTQYF
TGTGCCAGCAGCCCCGCGGGGGTCAGAGATACGCAGTATTTT
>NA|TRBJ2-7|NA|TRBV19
CASTSPKTGVIEQYF
TGTGCCAGTACATCCCCTAAGACAGGAGTCATCGAGCAGTACTTC
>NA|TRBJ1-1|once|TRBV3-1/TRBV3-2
CASRQRGVTEAFF
TGTGCCAGCAGACAAAGGGGGGTCACTGAAGCTTTCTTT
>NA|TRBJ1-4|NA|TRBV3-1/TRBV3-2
CASRSWDARTNEKLFF
TGTGCCAGCCGAAGCTGGGACGCACGAACTAATGAAAAACTGTTTTTT
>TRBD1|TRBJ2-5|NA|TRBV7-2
CASSFPTGVETQYF
TGTGCCAGCAGCTTCCCGACAGGGGTAGAGACCCAGTACTTC
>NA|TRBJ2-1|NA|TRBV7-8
CASSLGPVNEQFF
TGTGCCAGCAGCTTAGGGCCCGTCAATGAGCAGTTCTTC
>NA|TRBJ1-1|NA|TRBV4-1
CASSQDQIQNTEAFF
TGCGCCAGCAGCCAAGATCAGATACAGAACACTGAAGCTTTCTTT
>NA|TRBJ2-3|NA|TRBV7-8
CASSTRDWGTDTQYF
TGTGCCAGCAGCACTCGGGACTGGGGCACAGATACGCAGTATTTT
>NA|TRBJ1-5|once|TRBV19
CASDGGGGYSNQPQHF
TGTGCCAGTGATGGAGGCGGGGGTTATAGCAATCAGCCCCAGCATTTT
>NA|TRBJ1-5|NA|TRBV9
CASSAGAGAALQPQHF
TGTGCCAGCAGCGCCGGAGCAGGCGCGGCATTACAGCCCCAGCATTTT
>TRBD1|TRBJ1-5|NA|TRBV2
CASSRPRTGYSNQPQHF
TGTGCCAGCAGCCGACCTCGGACAGGGTATAGCAATCAGCCCCAGCATTTT
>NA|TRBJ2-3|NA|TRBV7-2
CASSQEGRLKADTQYF
TGTGCCAGCAGCCAAGAGGGCAGGCTCAAAGCGGATACGCAGTATTTT
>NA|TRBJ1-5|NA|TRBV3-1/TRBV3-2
CASSQGGFENQPQHF
TGTGCCAGCAGCCAGGGGGGCTTTGAGAATCAGCCCCAGCATTTT
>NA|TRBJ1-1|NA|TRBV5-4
CASTSVGGRTEAFF
TGTGCCAGCACCTCCGTCGGGGGGCGCACTGAAGCTTTCTTT
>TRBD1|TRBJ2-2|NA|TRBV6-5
CASSLGTGATGELFF
TGTGCCAGCAGCCTCGGGACAGGGGCCACCGGGGAGCTGTTTTTT
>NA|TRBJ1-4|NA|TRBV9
CASSAEGRINEKLFF
TGTGCCAGCAGCGCCGAGGGGCGCATTAATGAAAAACTGTTTTTT
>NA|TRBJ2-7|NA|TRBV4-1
CASSPQDIRAYEQYF
TGCGCCAGCAGCCCCCAAGATATCCGGGCCTACGAGCAGTACTTC
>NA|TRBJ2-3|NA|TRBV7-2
CASSARLSTDTQYF
TGTGCCAGCAGCGCGAGACTGAGCACAGATACGCAGTATTTT
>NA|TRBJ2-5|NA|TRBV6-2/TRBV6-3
CASSYLGQETQYF
TGTGCCAGCAGTTACCTAGGCCAAGAGACCCAGTACTTC
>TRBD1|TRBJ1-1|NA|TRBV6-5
CASSYLTGSLNAEAFF
TGTGCCAGCAGTTACTTGACAGGGTCGTTGAACGCTGAAGCTTTCTTT
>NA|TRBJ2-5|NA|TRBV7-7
CASSWGSGETQYF
TGTGCCAGCAGCTGGGGGTCCGGGGAGACCCAGTACTTC
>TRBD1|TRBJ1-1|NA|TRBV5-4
CASSLDRGPAFF
TGTGCCAGCAGTCTAGACAGGGGGCCAGCTTTCTTT
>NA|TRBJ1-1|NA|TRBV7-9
CASSLSVVNTEAFF
TGTGCCAGCAGCCTCTCCGTGGTGAACACTGAAGCTTTCTTT
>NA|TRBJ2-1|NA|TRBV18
CASSPASYWRGPGDEQFF
TGTGCCAGCTCACCAGCCTCCTACTGGCGGGGTCCGGGCGATGAGCAGTTCTTC
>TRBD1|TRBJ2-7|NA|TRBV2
CASSGGGDRVAEQYF
TGTGCCAGCAGTGGAGGTGGGGACAGGGTTGCCGAGCAGTACTTC
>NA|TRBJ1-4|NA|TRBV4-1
CASSPPAGATNEKLFF
TGCGCCAGCAGCCCCCCCGCGGGGGCAACTAATGAAAAACTGTTTTTT
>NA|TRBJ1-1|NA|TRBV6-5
CASRPGRNTEAFF
TGTGCCAGCAGACCTGGACGGAACACTGAAGCTTTCTTT
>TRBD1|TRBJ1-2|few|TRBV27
CASSFGTGDGYTF
TGTGCCAGCAGTTTCGGGACAGGGGATGGCTACACCTTC
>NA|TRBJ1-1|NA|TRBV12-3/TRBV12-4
CASSFQLNTEAFF
TGTGCCAGCAGTTTCCAGTTGAACACTGAAGCTTTCTTT
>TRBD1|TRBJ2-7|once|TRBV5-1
CASSGQGDPYEQYF
TGCGCCAGCTCCGGACAGGGAGACCCCTACGAGCAGTACTTC
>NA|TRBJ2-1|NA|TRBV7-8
CASSPPGIAYNEQFF
TGTGCCAGCAGCCCCCCGGGGATTGCCTACAATGAGCAGTTCTTC